This T cell receptor beta chain was recovered during a study of OX40 agonist ivuxolimab in advanced cancers. Study-level results: CD8+ T cells averaged more expanded clones than CD4+. CD4+ and CD8+ T cells in blood underwent clonal expansion by week 6 at 0.1 to 3.0 mg/kg. No antigen was identified for the clonally expanded peripheral T cells.

On this clone: The antigen is not known.

Clones were read by immunoSEQ multiplex PCR, and TCRdb kept only the in-frame ones, dropping some. Here the sample spans about 66,000 clones, approximately 81% being singletons. There are 15 residues in the CDR3. The germline V gene has CDR1 MNHEY and CDR2 SMNVEV (reference sequence). V was pared by 7 bases and J by 4 bases, with 19 bases between. Source: CD4+ or CD8+ T cells sorted from blood, taken in a trial of the OX40 agonist ivuxolimab. The receptor was isolated from an adult with an advanced solid tumor such as melanoma, head and neck, liver or kidney cancer. V is TRBV27 and J is TRBJ1-1; possible D gene TRBD1, 6 bases. The CDR3 DNA sequence: TGTGCCAGCACCCCCCTACAGGGAAAGAGCACTGAAGCTTTCTTT. Translation: CASTPLQGKSTEAFF.